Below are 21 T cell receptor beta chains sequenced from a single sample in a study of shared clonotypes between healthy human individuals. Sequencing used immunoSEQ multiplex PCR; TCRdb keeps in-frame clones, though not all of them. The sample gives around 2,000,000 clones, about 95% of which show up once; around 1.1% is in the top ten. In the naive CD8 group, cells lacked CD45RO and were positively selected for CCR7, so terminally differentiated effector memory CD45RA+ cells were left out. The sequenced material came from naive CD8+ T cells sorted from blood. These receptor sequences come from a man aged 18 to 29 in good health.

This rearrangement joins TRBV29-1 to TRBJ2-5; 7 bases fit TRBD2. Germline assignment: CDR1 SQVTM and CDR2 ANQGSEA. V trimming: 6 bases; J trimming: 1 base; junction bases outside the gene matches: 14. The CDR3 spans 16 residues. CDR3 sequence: CSVGGVEESPQETQYF. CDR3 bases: TGCAGCGTGGGGGGGGTAGAGGAATCTCCCCAAGAGACCCAGTACTTC. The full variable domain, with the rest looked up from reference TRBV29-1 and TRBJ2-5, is SAVISQKPSRDICQRGTSLTIQCQVDSQVTMMFWYRQQPGQSLTLIATANQGSEATYESGFVIDKFPISRPNLTFSTLTVSNMSPEDSSIYLCSVGGVEESPQETQYFGPGTRLLVL.

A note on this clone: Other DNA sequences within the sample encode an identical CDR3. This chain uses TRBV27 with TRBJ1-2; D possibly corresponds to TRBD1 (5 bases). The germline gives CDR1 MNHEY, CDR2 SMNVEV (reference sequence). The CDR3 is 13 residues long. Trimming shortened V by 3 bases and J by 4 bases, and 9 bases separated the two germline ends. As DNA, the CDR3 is TGTGCCAGCAGTTTGTCGGGGGGCTATGGCTACACCTTC. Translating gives CASSLSGGYGYTF.

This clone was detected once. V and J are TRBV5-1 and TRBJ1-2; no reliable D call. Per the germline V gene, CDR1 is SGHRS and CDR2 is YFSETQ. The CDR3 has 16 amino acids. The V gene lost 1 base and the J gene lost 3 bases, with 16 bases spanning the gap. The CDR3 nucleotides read TGCGCCAGCAGCTTGCCCCGGAGCGGTGTGGACTATGGCTACACCTTC. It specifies CASSLPRSGVDYGYTF.

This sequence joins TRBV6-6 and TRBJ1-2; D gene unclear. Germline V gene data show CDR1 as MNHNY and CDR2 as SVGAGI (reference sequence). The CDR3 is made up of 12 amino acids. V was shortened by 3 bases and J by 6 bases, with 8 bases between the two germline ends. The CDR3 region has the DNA TGTGCCAGCAGTTATTATGGGGATGGCTACACCTTC. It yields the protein CASSYYGDGYTF.

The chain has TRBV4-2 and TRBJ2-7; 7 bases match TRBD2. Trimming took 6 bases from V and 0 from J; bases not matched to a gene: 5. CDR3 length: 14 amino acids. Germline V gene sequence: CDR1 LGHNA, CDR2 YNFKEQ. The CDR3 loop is CASREAGTSYEQYF. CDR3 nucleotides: TGTGCCAGCAGAGAAGCGGGGACCTCCTACGAGCAGTACTTC.

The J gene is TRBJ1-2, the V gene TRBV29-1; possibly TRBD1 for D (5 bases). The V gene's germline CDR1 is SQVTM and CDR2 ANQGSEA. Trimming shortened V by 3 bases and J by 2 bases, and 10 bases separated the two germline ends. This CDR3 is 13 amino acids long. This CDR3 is CSVDPGQNYGYTF. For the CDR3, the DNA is TGCAGCGTTGATCCGGGGCAGAACTATGGCTACACCTTC. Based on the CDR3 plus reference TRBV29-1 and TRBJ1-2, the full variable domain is SAVISQKPSRDICQRGTSLTIQCQVDSQVTMMFWYRQQPGQSLTLIATANQGSEATYESGFVIDKFPISRPNLTFSTLTVSNMSPEDSSIYLCSVDPGQNYGYTFGSGTRLTVV.

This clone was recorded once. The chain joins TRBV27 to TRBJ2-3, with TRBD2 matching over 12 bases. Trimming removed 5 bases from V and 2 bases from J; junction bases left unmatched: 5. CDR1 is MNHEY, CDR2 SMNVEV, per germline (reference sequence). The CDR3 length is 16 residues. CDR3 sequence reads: CASSQTSGGLTDTQYF. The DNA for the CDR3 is TGTGCCAGCAGTCAGACTAGCGGGGGTCTCACAGATACGCAGTATTTT.

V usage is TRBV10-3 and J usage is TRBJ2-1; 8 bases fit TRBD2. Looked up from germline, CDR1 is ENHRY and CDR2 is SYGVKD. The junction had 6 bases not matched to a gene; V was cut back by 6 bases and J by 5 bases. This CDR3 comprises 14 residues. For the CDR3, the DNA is TGTGCCATCAGCCCTAGCGGGTTGAACAATGAGCAGTTCTTC. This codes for CAISPSGLNNEQFF.

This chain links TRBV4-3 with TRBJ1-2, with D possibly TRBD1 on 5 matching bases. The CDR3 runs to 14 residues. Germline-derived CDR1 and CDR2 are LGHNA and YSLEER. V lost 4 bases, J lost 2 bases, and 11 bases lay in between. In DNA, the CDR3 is TGCGCCAGCAGCCCTGACGCAGGGAACTATGGCTACACCTTC. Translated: CASSPDAGNYGYTF.

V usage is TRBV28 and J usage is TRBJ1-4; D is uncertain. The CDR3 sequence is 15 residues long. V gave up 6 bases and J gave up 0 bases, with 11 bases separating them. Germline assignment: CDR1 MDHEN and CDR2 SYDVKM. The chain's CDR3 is CASSGGRATNEKLFF. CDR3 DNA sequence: TGTGCCAGCAGCGGAGGGCGGGCAACTAATGAAAAACTGTTTTTT.

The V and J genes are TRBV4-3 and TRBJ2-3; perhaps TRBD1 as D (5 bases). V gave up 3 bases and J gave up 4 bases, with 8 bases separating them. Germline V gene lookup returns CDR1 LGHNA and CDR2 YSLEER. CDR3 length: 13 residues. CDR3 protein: CASSQGPPDTQYF. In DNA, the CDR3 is TGCGCCAGCAGCCAGGGGCCTCCAGATACGCAGTATTTT.

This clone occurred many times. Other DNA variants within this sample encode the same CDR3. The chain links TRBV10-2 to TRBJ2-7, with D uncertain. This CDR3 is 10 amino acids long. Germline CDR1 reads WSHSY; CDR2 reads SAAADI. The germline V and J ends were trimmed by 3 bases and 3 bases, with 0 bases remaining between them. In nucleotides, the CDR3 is TGCGCCAGCAGTGACTACGAGCAGTACTTC. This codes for CASSDYEQYF.

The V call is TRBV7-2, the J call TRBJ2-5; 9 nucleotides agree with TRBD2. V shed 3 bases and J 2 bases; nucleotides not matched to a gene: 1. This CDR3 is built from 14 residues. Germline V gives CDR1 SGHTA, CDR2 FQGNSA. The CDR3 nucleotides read TGTGCCAGCAGCTTGCTAGCGGGGCAAGAGACCCAGTACTTC. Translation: CASSLLAGQETQYF.

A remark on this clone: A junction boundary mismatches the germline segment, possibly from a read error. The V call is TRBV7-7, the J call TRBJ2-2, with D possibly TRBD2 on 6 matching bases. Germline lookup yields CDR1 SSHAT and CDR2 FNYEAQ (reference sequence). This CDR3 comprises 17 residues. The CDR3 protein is CASSLPPGGILTGELFF. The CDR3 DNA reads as TGTGCTAGCAGTTTACCCCCCGGGGGAATTTTAACCGGGGAGCTGTTTTTT. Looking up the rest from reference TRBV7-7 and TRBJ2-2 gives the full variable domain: GAGVSQSPRYKVTKRGQDVTLRCDPISSHATLYWYQQALGQGPEFLTYFNYEAQPDKSGLPSDRFSAERPEGSISTLTIQRTEQRDSAMYRCASSLPPGGILTGELFFGEGSRLTVL.

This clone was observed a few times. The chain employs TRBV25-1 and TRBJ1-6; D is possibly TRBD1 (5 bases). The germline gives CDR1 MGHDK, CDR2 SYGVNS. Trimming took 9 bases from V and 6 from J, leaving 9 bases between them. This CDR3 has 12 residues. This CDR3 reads CASGTANSPLHF. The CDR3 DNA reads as TGTGCCAGTGGGACCGCTAATTCACCCCTCCACTTT.

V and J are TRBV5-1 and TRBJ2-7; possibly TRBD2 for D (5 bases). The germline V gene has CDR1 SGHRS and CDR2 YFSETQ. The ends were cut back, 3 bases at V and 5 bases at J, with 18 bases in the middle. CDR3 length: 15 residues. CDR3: CASSSSRFSGNEQYF. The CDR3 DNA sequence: TGCGCCAGCAGCTCGTCTAGGTTCTCGGGGAACGAGCAGTACTTC.

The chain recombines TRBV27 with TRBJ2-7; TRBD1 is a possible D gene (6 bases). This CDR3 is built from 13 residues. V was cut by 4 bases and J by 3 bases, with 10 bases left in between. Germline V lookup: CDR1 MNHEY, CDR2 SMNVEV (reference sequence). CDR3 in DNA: TGTGCCAGCAGTTGGAGACAGGACTACGAGCAGTACTTC. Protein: CASSWRQDYEQYF.

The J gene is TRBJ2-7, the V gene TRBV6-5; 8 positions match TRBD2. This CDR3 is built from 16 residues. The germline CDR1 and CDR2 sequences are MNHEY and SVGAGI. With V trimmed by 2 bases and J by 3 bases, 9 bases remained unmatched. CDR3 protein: CASSYDGAGGYYEQYF. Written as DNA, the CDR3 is TGTGCCAGCAGTTACGACGGTGCGGGGGGATACTACGAGCAGTACTTC.

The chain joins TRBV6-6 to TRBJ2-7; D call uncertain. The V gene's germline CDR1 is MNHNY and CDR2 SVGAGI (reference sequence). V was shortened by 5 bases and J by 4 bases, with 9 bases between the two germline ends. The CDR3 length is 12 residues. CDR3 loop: CASSATAYEQYF. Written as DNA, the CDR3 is TGTGCCAGCAGTGCGACGGCTTACGAGCAGTACTTC.

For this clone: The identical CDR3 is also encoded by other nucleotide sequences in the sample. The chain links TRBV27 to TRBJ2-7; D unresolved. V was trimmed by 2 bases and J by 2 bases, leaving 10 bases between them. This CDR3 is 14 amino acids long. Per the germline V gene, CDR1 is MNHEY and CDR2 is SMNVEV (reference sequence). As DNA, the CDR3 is TGTGCCAGCAGTTTAATCGGACCCACCTACGAGCAGTACTTC. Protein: CASSLIGPTYEQYF.

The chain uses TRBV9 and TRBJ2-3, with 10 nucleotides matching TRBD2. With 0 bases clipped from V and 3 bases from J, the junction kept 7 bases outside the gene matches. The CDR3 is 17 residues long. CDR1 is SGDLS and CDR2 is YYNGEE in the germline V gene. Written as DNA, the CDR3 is TGTGCCAGCAGCGTAGGAGCGGGAGGGCCGTTAACAGATACGCAGTATTTT. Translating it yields CASSVGAGGPLTDTQYF.